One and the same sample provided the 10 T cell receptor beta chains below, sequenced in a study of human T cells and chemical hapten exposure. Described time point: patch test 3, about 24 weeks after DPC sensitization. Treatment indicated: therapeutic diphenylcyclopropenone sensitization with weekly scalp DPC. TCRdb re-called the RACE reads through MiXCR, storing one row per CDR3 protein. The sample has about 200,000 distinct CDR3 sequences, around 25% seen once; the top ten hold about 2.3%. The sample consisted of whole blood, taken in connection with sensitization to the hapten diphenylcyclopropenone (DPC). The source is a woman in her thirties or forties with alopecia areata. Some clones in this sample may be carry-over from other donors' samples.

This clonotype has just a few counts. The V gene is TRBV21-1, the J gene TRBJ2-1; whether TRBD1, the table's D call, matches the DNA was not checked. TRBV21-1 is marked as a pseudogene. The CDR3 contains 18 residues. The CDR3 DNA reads TGTGCCAGCAGCAAAGATCGGAGACCGGGACAGGGGAAGAGTGAGCAGTTCTTC. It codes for CASSKDRRPGQGKSEQFF.

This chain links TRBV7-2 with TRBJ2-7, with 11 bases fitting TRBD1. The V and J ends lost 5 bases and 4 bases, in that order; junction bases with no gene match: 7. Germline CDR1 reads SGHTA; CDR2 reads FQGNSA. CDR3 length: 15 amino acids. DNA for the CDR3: TGTGCCAGCAGCCTCCGGGACAGGGGGGGGTACGAGCAGTACTTC. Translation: CASSLRDRGGYEQYF.

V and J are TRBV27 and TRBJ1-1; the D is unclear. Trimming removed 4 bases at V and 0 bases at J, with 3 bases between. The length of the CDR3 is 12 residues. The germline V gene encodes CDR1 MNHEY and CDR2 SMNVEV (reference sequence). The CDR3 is CASSSVNTEAFF. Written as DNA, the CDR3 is TGTGCCAGCAGTTCGGTGAACACTGAAGCTTTCTTT.

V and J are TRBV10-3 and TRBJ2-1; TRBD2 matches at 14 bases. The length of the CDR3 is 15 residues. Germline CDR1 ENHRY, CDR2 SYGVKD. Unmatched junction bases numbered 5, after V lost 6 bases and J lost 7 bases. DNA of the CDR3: TGTGCCATCAGGACTAGCGGGAGGGGGAGGAATGAGCAGTTCTTC. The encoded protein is CAIRTSGRGRNEQFF.

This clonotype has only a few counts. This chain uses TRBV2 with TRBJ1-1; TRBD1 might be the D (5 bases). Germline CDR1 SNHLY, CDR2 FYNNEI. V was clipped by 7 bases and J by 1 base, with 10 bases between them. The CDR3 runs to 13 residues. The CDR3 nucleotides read TGTGCCAGCATGGGGGACGCGAACACTGAAGCTTTCTTT. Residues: CASMGDANTEAFF.

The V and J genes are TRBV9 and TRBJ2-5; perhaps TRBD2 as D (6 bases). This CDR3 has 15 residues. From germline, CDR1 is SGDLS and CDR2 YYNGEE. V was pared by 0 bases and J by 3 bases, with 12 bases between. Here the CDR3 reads CASSVGERVKETQYF. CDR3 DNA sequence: TGTGCCAGCAGCGTAGGAGAGCGGGTGAAAGAGACCCAGTACTTC. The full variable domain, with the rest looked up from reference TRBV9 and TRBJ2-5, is DSGVTQTPKHLITATGQRVTLRCSPRSGDLSVYWYQQSLDQGLQFLIQYYNGEERAKGNILERFSAQQFPDLHSELNLSSLELGDSALYFCASSVGERVKETQYFGPGTRLLVL.

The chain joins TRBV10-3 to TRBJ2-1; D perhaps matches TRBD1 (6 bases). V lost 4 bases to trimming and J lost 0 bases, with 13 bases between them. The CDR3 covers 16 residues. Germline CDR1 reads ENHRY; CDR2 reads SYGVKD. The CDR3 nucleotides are TGTGCCATCAGTGGCGACAGGTCGAGCTCCTACAATGAGCAGTTCTTC. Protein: CAISGDRSSSYNEQFF.

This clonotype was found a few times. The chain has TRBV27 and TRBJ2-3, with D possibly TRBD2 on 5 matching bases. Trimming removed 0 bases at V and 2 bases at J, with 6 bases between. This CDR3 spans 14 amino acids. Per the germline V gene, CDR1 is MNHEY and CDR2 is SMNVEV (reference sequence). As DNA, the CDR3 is TGTGCCAGCAGTTTATCTCGGGACACAGATACGCAGTATTTT. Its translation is CASSLSRDTDTQYF.

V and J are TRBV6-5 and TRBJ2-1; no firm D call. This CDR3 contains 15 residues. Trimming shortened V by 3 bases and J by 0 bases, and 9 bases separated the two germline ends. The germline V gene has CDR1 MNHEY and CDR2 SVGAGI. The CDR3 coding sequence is TGTGCCAGCAGTTATCGGGCTAGCTCCTACAATGAGCAGTTCTTC. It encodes CASSYRASSYNEQFF.

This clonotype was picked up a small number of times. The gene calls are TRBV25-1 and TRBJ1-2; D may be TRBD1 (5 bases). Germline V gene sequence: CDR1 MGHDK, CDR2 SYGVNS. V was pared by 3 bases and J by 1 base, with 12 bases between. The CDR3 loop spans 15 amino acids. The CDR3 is CASSEGRGGNYGYTF. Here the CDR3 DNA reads TGTGCCAGCAGTGAGGGGCGTGGGGGTAACTATGGCTACACCTTC.